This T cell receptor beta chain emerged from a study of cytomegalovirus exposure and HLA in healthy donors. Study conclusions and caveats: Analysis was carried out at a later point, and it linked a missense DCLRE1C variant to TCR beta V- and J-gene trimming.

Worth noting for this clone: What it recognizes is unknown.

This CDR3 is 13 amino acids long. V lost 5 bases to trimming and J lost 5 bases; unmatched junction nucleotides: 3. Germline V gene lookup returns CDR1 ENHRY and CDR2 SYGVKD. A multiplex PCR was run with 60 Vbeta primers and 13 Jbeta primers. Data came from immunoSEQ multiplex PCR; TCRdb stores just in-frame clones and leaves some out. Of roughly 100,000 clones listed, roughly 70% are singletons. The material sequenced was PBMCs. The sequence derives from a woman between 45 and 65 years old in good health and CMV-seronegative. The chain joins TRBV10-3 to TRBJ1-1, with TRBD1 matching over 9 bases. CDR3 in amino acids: CAISQGQGTEAFF. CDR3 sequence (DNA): TGTGCCATCAGTCAGGGACAGGGTACTGAAGCTTTCTTT.